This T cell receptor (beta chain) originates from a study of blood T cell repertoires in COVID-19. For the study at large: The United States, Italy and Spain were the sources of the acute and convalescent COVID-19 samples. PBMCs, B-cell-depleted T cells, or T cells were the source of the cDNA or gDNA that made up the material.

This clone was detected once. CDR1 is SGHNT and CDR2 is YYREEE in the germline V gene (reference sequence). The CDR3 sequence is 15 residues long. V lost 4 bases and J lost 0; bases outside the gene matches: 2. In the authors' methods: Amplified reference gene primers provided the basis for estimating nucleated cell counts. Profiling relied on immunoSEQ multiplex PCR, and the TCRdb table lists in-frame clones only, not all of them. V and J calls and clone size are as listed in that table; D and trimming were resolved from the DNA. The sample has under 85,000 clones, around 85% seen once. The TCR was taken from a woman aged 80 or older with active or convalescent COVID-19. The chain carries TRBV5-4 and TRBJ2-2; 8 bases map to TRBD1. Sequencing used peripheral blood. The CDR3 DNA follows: TGTGCCAGCAGCGTACAGGGGGCGAACACCGGGGAGCTGTTTTTT. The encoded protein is CASSVQGANTGELFF.